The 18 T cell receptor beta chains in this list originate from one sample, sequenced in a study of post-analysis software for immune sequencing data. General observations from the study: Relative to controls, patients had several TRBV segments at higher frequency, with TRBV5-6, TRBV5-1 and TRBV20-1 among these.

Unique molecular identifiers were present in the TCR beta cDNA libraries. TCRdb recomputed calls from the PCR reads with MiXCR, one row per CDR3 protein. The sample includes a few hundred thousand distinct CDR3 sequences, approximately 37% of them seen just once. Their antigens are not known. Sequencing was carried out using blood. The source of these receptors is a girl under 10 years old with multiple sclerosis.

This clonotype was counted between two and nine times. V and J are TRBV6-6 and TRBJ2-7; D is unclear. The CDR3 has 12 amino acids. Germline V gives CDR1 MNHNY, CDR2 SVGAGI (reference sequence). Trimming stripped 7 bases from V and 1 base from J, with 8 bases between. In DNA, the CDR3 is TGTGCCAGCAAAAAAGGATCCTACGAGCAGTACTTC. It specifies CASKKGSYEQYF.

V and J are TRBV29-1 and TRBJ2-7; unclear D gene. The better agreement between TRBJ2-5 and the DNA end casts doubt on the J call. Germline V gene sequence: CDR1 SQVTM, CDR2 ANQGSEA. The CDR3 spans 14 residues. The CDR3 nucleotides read TGCAGCGTTGAGGGCTGGGAAGTTCGGGAGACCCAGTACTTC. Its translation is CSVEGWEVRETQYF.

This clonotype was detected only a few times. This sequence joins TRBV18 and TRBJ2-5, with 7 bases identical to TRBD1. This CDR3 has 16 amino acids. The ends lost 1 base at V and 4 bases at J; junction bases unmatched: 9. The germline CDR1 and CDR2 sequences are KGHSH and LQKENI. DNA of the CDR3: TGTGCCAGCTCACCACTCAATTCGGGACAGACAGAGACCCAGTACTTC. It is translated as CASSPLNSGQTETQYF.

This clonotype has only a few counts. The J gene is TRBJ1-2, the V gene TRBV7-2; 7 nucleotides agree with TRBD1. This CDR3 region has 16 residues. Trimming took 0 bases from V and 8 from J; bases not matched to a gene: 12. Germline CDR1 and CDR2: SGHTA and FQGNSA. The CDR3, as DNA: TGTGCCAGCAGCTTAGCCGGAATACAGGGGATACAGGGCTACACCTTC. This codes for CASSLAGIQGIQGYTF.

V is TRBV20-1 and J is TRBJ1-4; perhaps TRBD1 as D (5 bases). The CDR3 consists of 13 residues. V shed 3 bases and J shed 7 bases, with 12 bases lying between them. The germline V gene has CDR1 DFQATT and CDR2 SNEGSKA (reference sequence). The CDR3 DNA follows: TGCAGTGCTAGTGGGGGGGTGGGTGAAAAACTGTTTTTT. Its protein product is CSASGGVGEKLFF.

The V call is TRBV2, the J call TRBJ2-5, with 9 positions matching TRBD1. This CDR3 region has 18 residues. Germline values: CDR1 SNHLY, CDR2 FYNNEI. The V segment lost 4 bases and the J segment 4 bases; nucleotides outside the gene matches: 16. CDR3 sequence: CASSVPGQGTGGIETQYF. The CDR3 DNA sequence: TGTGCCAGCAGTGTCCCGGGACAGGGAACAGGGGGAATAGAGACCCAGTACTTC.

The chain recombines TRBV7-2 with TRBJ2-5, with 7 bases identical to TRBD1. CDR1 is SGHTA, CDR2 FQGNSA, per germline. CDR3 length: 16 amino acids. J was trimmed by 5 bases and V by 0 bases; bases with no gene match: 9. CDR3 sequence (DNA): TGTGCCAGCAGCTTAGCGGGCAGACAGGGTGTGGAGACCCAGTACTTC. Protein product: CASSLAGRQGVETQYF.

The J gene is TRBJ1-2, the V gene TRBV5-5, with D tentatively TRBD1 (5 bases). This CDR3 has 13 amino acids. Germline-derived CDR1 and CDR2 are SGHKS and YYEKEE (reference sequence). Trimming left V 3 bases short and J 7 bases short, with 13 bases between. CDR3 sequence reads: CASSWAGGGGYTF. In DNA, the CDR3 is TGTGCCAGCAGCTGGGCCGGGGGAGGTGGCTACACCTTC.

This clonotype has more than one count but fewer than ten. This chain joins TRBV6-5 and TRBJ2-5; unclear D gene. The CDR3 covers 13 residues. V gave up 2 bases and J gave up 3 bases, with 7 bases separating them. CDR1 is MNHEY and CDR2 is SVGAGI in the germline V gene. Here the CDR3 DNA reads TGTGCCAGCAGTTACAACAATAAAGAGACCCAGTACTTC. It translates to CASSYNNKETQYF.

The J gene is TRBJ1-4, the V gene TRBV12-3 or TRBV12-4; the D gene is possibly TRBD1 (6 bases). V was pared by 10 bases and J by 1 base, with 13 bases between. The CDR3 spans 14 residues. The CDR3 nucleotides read TGTGCCACCTCTCTGGACAGAACTAATGAAAAACTGTTTTTT. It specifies CATSLDRTNEKLFF.

CDR3 coding DNA: TGCAGTGCTAGAGGAGTAGTCCAGACCCAGTACTTC. This sequence encodes CSARGVVQTQYF. The V gene is TRBV20-1, the J gene TRBJ2-5; D is unclear. V lost 1 base, J lost 6 bases, and 9 bases lay in between. This CDR3 contains 12 residues. Germline assignment: CDR1 DFQATT and CDR2 SNEGSKA (reference sequence).

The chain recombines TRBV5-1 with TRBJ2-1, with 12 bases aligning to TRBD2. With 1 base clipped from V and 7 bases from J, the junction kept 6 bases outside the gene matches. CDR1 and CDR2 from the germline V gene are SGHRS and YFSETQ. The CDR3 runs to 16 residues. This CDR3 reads CASSLISSGRGNEQFF. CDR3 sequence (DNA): TGCGCCAGCAGCTTGATCTCTAGCGGGAGGGGAAATGAGCAGTTCTTC.

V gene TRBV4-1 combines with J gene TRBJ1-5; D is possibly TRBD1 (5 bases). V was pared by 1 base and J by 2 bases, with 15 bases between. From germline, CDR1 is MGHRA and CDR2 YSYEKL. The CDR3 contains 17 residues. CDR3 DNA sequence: TGCGCCAGCAGCCAAGGGGCCCGGCCACAGGGCAATCAGCCCCAGCATTTT. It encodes CASSQGARPQGNQPQHF.

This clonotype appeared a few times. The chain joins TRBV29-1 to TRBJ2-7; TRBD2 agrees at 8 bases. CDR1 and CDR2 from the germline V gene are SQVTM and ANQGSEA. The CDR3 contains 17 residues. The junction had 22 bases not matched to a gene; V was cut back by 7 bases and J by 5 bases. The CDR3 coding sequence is TGCAGCGCCTCCCGGGACCCATCCGGCGGGAGGCGCAACGAGCAGTACTTC. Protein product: CSASRDPSGGRRNEQYF.

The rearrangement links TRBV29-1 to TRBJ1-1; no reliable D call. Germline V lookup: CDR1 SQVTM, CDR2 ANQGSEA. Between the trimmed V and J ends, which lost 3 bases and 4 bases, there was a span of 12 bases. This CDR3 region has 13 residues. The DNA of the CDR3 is TGCAGCGTTGATAAAGGGTATGTCACTGAAGCTTTCTTT. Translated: CSVDKGYVTEAFF.

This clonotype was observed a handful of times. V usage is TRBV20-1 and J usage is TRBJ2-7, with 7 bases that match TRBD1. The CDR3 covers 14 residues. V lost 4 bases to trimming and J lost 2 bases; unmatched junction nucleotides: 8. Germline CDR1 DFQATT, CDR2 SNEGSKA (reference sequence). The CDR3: CSANREQGTYEQYF. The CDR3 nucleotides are TGCAGTGCTAATAGGGAACAGGGGACCTACGAGCAGTACTTC.

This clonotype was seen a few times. The CDR3 DNA follows: TGTGCCAGCAGTCCCCCGGACAGGGCTATGGATGGCTACACCTTC. Residues: CASSPPDRAMDGYTF. J is TRBJ1-2 and V is TRBV28; 8 nucleotides match TRBD1. Germline V gene data show CDR1 as MDHEN and CDR2 as SYDVKM. V dropped 5 bases and J dropped 6; count of bases not matched to a gene: 11. The CDR3 runs to 15 residues.

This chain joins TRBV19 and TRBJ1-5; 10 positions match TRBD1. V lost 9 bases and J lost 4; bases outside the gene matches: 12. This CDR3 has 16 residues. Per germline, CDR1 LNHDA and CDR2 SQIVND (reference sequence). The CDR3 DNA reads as TGTGCCAGCCGGGGACAGGGGTTGGGACCAAATCAGCCCCAGCATTTT. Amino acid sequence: CASRGQGLGPNQPQHF.